One sample yielded the 9 T cell receptor beta chains listed below, sequenced in a study of identical twins. TCRdb reprocessed the 5' RACE reads via MiXCR and lists one record per CDR3 protein. The sample carries 1.5 million to 2 million distinct CDR3 sequences, around a third recorded once. Sequences were obtained from cord blood. These receptors were collected from a newborn girl in good health.

The rearrangement links TRBV7-2 to TRBJ2-5, with 7 bases fitting TRBD1. With the DNA end fitting TRBJ2-7 better, the J assignment may be wrong. CDR1 SGHTA and CDR2 FQGNSA come from the germline V gene. The CDR3 consists of 14 residues. The CDR3 nucleotides read TGTGCCAGCAGCTCGGGACAGCCTCGGGTCGAGCAGTACTTC. Amino acid sequence: CASSSGQPRVEQYF.

In the case of this clonotype: An end of the junction differs from the germline gene, which may be a read error. The chain joins TRBV4-2 to TRBJ2-3, with TRBD2 matching over 8 bases. The germline CDR1 and CDR2 sequences are LGHNA and YNFKEQ. The CDR3 is 18 amino acids. In DNA form, the CDR3 reads TGTGCCGGCAGCCAAGGAATCGGCGCGGGGGGCCTTGAGTATACGCAGTATTTT. Its protein product is CAGSQGIGAGGLEYTQYF.

V usage is TRBV9 and J usage is TRBJ2-2; D unclear. CDR1 and CDR2 from the germline V gene are SGDLS and YYNGEE. This CDR3 contains 13 residues. V was pared by 1 base and J by 3 bases, with 4 bases between. The CDR3 region is CASSVRDTGELFF. The DNA of the CDR3 is TGTGCCAGCAGCGTAAGAGACACCGGGGAGCTGTTTTTT.

The table lists this clonotype with a few counts. The V gene is TRBV14, the J gene TRBJ2-1; D is uncertain. Per germline, CDR1 SGHDN and CDR2 FVKESK. The CDR3 runs to 15 residues. Trimming left V 0 bases short and J 7 bases short, with 13 bases between. The CDR3 loop is CASSQDLGSRNEQFF. CDR3 DNA: TGTGCCAGCAGCCAAGATCTTGGTAGCAGGAATGAGCAGTTCTTC.

This clonotype was detected a few times. V and J are TRBV13 and TRBJ2-1, with a tentative D call TRBD1 (5 bases). This CDR3 is built from 14 residues. Trimming stripped 5 bases from V and 5 bases from J, with 13 bases between. Germline values: CDR1 PRHDT, CDR2 FYEKMQ (reference sequence). The CDR3 DNA reads as TGTGCCAGCAGCCAGGGATGGCTTCACAATGAGCAGTTCTTC. Residues: CASSQGWLHNEQFF.

The chain has TRBV7-9 and TRBJ2-1, with 7 bases lining up with TRBD2. Germline lookup yields CDR1 SEHNR and CDR2 FQNEAQ (reference sequence). V lost 7 bases to trimming and J lost 13 bases; unmatched junction nucleotides: 10. The CDR3 consists of 12 residues. The CDR3 nucleotides are TGTGCCAGCACGAATGAGGTAGCGGGCCAGTTCTTC. Its translation: CASTNEVAGQFF.

The chain employs TRBV19 and TRBJ2-1; D may match TRBD1 or TRBD2 (6 bases each). Per the germline V gene, CDR1 is LNHDA and CDR2 is SQIVND (reference sequence). This CDR3 region has 13 residues. Trimming removed 5 bases at V and 9 bases at J, with 14 bases between. The chain's CDR3 is CASSEGGRTEQFF. CDR3 nucleotides: TGTGCCAGTAGTGAGGGGGGTAGGACTGAGCAGTTCTTC. Full variable domain (remainder filled in from reference TRBV19 and TRBJ2-1): DGGITQSPKYLFRKEGQNVTLSCEQNLNHDAMYWYRQDPGQGLRLIYYSQIVNDFQKGDIAEGYSVSREKKESFPLTVTSAQKNPTAFYLCASSEGGRTEQFFGPGTRLTVL.

This chain joins TRBV2 and TRBJ2-3, with TRBD2 matching over 8 bases. Germline V gene sequence: CDR1 SNHLY, CDR2 FYNNEI. This CDR3 has 16 amino acids. V lost 4 bases, J lost 3 bases, and 9 bases stayed unmatched. The DNA for the CDR3 is TGTGCCAGCAGTGCCTTTCGGGAGGGCCGGACAGATACGCAGTATTTT. Protein sequence: CASSAFREGRTDTQYF.

This clonotype was observed a handful of times. The chain is built from TRBV27 and TRBJ1-6, with D unresolved. The CDR3 is 17 amino acids. Germline lookup yields CDR1 MNHEY and CDR2 SMNVEV (reference sequence). Trimming shortened V by 6 bases and J by 0 bases, and 15 bases separated the two germline ends. DNA of the CDR3: TGTGCCAGCAGCCCGACACGTTTGAGCTCCTATAATTCACCCCTCCACTTT. Its protein is CASSPTRLSSYNSPLHF.